This T cell receptor (beta chain) was captured by sequencing in a study of radiotherapy plus CTLA-4 blockade in lung cancer. Here immunoSEQ multiplex PCR was the method, and the copy in TCRdb shows in-frame clones only, minus some. The table has 100,000 or so clones, approximately 82% seen once. The CDR3 totals 14 residues. Looked up from germline, CDR1 is MNHEY and CDR2 is SMNVEV (reference sequence). With 4 bases removed from V and 6 bases from J, the gap between germline ends came to 14 bases. The receptor comes from a human donor with non-small cell lung cancer that progressed on radiotherapy plus ipilimumab. The source was peripheral blood, collected from a patient treated with radiotherapy plus ipilimumab. V is TRBV27 and J is TRBJ2-3, with no clear D. The CDR3 bases are TGTGCCAGCAGTTCGCCCCTCGGGCGGGATACGCAGTATTTT. Amino acids: CASSSPLGRDTQYF.